These T cell receptor beta chains were read from a single sample in a study of blood T cell repertoires in COVID-19. This table comes from immunoSEQ multiplex PCR, and its TCRdb copy is limited to in-frame clones, with some not included. The sample holds about 140,000 clones, roughly 88% seen once. The sample comprised peripheral blood. Source of these receptors: a woman aged 60-75 years with acute or convalescent COVID-19. The CDR3 runs from the conserved cysteine through the conserved F or W. The order of the fields is J gene, V gene, CDR3 protein.

TRBJ1-4,TRBV28,CASTLGPGMSTNEKLFF
TRBJ2-2,TRBV12-3/TRBV12-4,CASTVFGGELFF
TRBJ1-2,TRBV5-1,CASNHWGAQLAGYTF
TRBJ1-2,TRBV19,CASDRGQEYGYTF
TRBJ1-3,TRBV9,CASSPSRSSGNTIYF
TRBJ1-6,TRBV30,CAWTLQGYSPLHF
TRBJ2-1,TRBV6-2/TRBV6-3,CASSYIPQWFKQFF
TRBJ1-2,TRBV30,CAWSVITQGYGYTF
TRBJ1-1,TRBV19,CASSGTPPGETEAFF
TRBJ2-7,TRBV27,CASSLSDRGYEQYF
TRBJ2-5,TRBV25-1,CASRRPGQGIQETQYF
TRBJ2-1,TRBV4-2,CASSQRGGGASYNEQFF
TRBJ1-5,TRBV19,CASSGGQGSFNQPQHF
TRBJ2-1,TRBV4-2,CASSQGQRGYNEQFF
TRBJ2-3,TRBV5-6,CASSLPGPDTQYF
TRBJ2-3,TRBV11-2,CASSLDLLAGGPRDTQYF
TRBJ2-1,TRBV28,CASRDTGYNEQFF
TRBJ2-3,TRBV5-1,CASSTRTGRMTDTQYF
TRBJ1-3,TRBV15,CATSRGAGVHGNTIYF
TRBJ2-7,TRBV11-2,CASSQHYEQYF
TRBJ1-2,TRBV29-1,CSVERQELNYGYTF
TRBJ2-7,TRBV5-7,CASSLAGPYEQYF
TRBJ2-7,TRBV19,CASSLATGTEYEQYF
TRBJ1-4,TRBV7-2,CASSSWGENEKLFF
TRBJ1-4,TRBV6-2/TRBV6-3,CASSPRETLTVDKLFF
TRBJ2-2,TRBV29-1,CSVELVRLNMNTGELFF
TRBJ2-1,TRBV6-2/TRBV6-3,CASSRGTPSNEQFF
TRBJ2-7,TRBV28,CASFGGVSYEQYF
TRBJ2-7,TRBV7-6,CASSPPGTRNYEQYF
TRBJ2-1,TRBV9,CASSVGGLAGVYNEQFF
TRBJ2-3,TRBV20-1,CSASADGGTDTQYF
TRBJ2-1,TRBV5-1,CASKRQGADEQFF
TRBJ2-1,TRBV6-6,CASRGRVGYNEQFF
TRBJ1-1,TRBV19,CASSVRDVMNTEAFF
TRBJ2-2,TRBV4-3,CASRTAGADTGELFF
TRBJ2-7,TRBV12-3/TRBV12-4,CASSFLQGLEQYF
TRBJ2-7,TRBV4-1,CASSRTSQGSPYEQYF
TRBJ2-1,TRBV19,CASNDGAGGKIEQFF
TRBJ1-2,TRBV28,CASHTGSNGYTF
TRBJ1-5,TRBV30,CAWSMTGGSQPQHF
TRBJ2-7,TRBV6-5,CASSQGGHYYEQYF